The next 25 T cell receptor beta chains were all read from a single sample in a study of blood T cell repertoires in COVID-19. Libraries were prepared by immunoSEQ multiplex PCR; TCRdb keeps only in-frame clonotypes and omits some of them. This sample yields over 45,000 clones, of which 77% are seen a single time; about 18% belongs to the top ten. Sequenced material: peripheral blood. The origin of the receptors is a human donor with active or convalescent COVID-19. The donor label of this sample is uncertain.

The rearrangement uses TRBV6-5 and TRBJ2-5; perhaps TRBD1 as D (5 bases). This CDR3 has 14 amino acids. The V gene's germline CDR1 is MNHEY and CDR2 SVGAGI. V lost 7 bases to trimming and J lost 1 base, with 13 bases between them. The CDR3 nucleotides are TGTGCCAGCACCCAGGGCGCAACCCAAGAGACCCAGTACTTC. Protein sequence: CASTQGATQETQYF.

This rearrangement joins TRBV28 to TRBJ2-6; a possible D gene is TRBD1 (6 bases). The CDR3 covers 15 residues. Trimming pared 5 bases from V and 0 bases from J, leaving 8 bases between. CDR1 and CDR2 (germline): MDHEN, SYDVKM. The CDR3 reads CASSPGDSGANVLTF. The CDR3 DNA follows: TGTGCCAGCAGTCCAGGGGACTCTGGGGCCAACGTCCTGACTTTC. Filled out from reference TRBV28 and TRBJ2-6, the complete variable domain reads DVKVTQSSRYLVKRTGEKVFLECVQDMDHENMFWYRQDPGLGLRLIYFSYDVKMKEKGDIPEGYSVSREKKERFSLILESASTNQTSMYLCASSPGDSGANVLTFGAGSRLTVL.

J is TRBJ1-5 and V is TRBV19; D unclear. The CDR3 has 13 residues. Deletions cut 4 bases from V and 4 bases from J, with 8 bases between. Looked up from germline, CDR1 is LNHDA and CDR2 is SQIVND (reference sequence). DNA of the CDR3: TGTGCCAGTAGTAAGTACGGTAATCAGCCCCAGCATTTT. Its translation: CASSKYGNQPQHF.

This clone was counted many times. In DNA, the CDR3 is TGTGCCAGCAGCTCCTCCGGGTCTTCTAGAAGTGGCTACACCTTC. Translation gives CASSSSGSSRSGYTF. This chain joins TRBV11-3 and TRBJ1-2; no clear D gene. This CDR3 is built from 15 residues. The germline gives CDR1 SGHNT, CDR2 YENEEA. Trimming took off 4 bases at V and 7 bases at J, with 19 bases between the two ends.

The chain joins TRBV27 to TRBJ2-7; a possible D gene is TRBD2 (6 bases). Per germline, CDR1 MNHEY and CDR2 SMNVEV (reference sequence). The CDR3 loop spans 14 amino acids. Trimming pared 8 bases from V and 2 bases from J, leaving 16 bases between. The CDR3 DNA reads TGTGCCAGCTTCAGCGGGCAAGGAGCCTACGAGCAGTACTTC. Translation gives CASFSGQGAYEQYF.

The CDR3 sequence: CASRRSGASGQYF. The CDR3 DNA follows: TGTGCCAGTAGACGGTCTGGGGCTTCGGGGCAGTACTTC. The chain recombines TRBV19 with TRBJ2-7; D might be TRBD1 (5 bases). Trimming removed 6 bases from V and 9 bases from J, with 18 bases in between. The length of the CDR3 is 13 residues. The V gene's germline CDR1 is LNHDA and CDR2 SQIVND (reference sequence).

V and J are TRBV12-3 or TRBV12-4 and TRBJ2-1; 8 bases are a match to TRBD2. The CDR3 is made up of 12 amino acids. Trimming took 2 bases from V and 12 from J; bases not matched to a gene: 3. The CDR3 loop reads CASSLREGRQFF. The CDR3 nucleotides are TGTGCCAGCAGTTTACGGGAGGGTCGGCAGTTCTTC.

This clone was counted once. The J gene is TRBJ2-7, the V gene TRBV18; 8 bases are a match to TRBD1. CDR3 size: 13 residues. J lost 3 bases, V lost 6 bases, and 4 bases had no gene match. Germline-derived CDR1 and CDR2 are KGHSH and LQKENI. This chain's CDR3 is CASSPGTGYEQYF. The CDR3 DNA follows: TGTGCCAGCTCCCCCGGGACAGGCTACGAGCAGTACTTC.

This clone was counted only a few times. The rearrangement links TRBV27 to TRBJ2-4, with D tentatively TRBD2 (7 bases). Trimming took off 3 bases at V and 8 bases at J, with 14 bases between the two ends. Germline V gene lookup returns CDR1 MNHEY and CDR2 SMNVEV (reference sequence). The CDR3 covers 14 residues. CDR3 amino acids: CASSFGGEGDIQYF. As DNA, the CDR3 is TGTGCCAGCAGTTTTGGAGGGGAGGGGGACATTCAGTACTTC.

The V gene is TRBV7-9, the J gene TRBJ2-7; 9 nucleotides line up with TRBD2. The germline gives CDR1 SEHNR, CDR2 FQNEAQ (reference sequence). V lost 3 bases and J lost 1; bases outside the gene matches: 13. The CDR3 loop spans 18 amino acids. In DNA, the CDR3 is TGTGCCAGCAGCTTCCGGGCAATAGCGGGAGAACGGTCCTACGAGCAGTACTTC. It is translated as CASSFRAIAGERSYEQYF.

This chain uses TRBV3-1 (or the pseudogene TRBV3-2) with TRBJ2-1; possibly TRBD2 for D (6 bases). Germline V gives CDR1 LGHDT, CDR2 YNNKEL (reference sequence). Deletions cut 5 bases from V and 6 bases from J, with 11 bases between. CDR3 length: 13 amino acids. The DNA for the CDR3 is TGTGCCAGCAGCGCCGCGGGGAGCAATGAGCAGTTCTTC. Translated, it gives CASSAAGSNEQFF.

This clone appeared a single time. This sequence joins TRBV7-9 and TRBJ1-4; TRBD1 agrees at 9 bases. The germline V gene has CDR1 SEHNR and CDR2 FQNEAQ (reference sequence). The CDR3 length is 15 residues. V was pared by 2 bases and J by 5 bases, with 3 bases of the junction left unmatched. The CDR3 spells CASSLSGTGNEKLFF. The CDR3 DNA follows: TGTGCCAGCAGCTTAAGTGGGACAGGGAATGAAAAACTGTTTTTT.

This clone turned up a few times. This chain links TRBV29-1 with TRBJ2-1; 8 bases map to TRBD1. Germline V gene data show CDR1 as SQVTM and CDR2 as ANQGSEA. V lost 7 bases and J lost 7; bases outside the gene matches: 12. This CDR3 region has 14 residues. CDR3 DNA: TGCAGCGCGCTACAGGGGGTCTACCCTAATGAGCAGTTCTTC. Translated, it gives CSALQGVYPNEQFF.

Comment on this clone: A much larger clone differs from this one at a single base, so this may be a read error. The same CDR3 arises from other DNA sequences in this sample as well. V is TRBV15 and J is TRBJ2-2; TRBD1 matches 9 bases. CDR3 length: 15 amino acids. Germline CDR1 and CDR2: LNHNV and YYDKDF (reference sequence). J was trimmed by 3 bases and V by 1 base; bases with no gene match: 0. The DNA for the CDR3 is TGTGCCACCAGCAGAGGGGACAGGGACACCGGGGAGCTGTTTTTT. As protein: CATSRGDRDTGELFF.

The DNA of the CDR3 is TGCAGCCCTGGACTGCCGAACACTGAAGCTTTCTTT. As protein: CSPGLPNTEAFF. The V gene is TRBV29-1, the J gene TRBJ1-1, with D unclear. The CDR3 is made up of 12 amino acids. Germline CDR1 SQVTM, CDR2 ANQGSEA. The germline V and J ends were trimmed by 8 bases and 1 base, with 11 bases remaining between them.

This sequence joins TRBV6-4 and TRBJ2-6; the D gene is possibly TRBD2 (6 bases). Germline V CDR1 and CDR2: MRHNA, SNTAGT. V gave up 0 bases and J gave up 3 bases, with 6 bases separating them. The length of the CDR3 is 15 residues. In nucleotides, the CDR3 is TGTGCCAGCAGTGACTCAGCGGGTGGGGCCAACGTCCTGACTTTC. It specifies CASSDSAGGANVLTF.

This clone was detected only once. This chain joins TRBV19 and TRBJ2-7; TRBD1 matches 9 bases. The V segment lost 7 bases and the J segment 5 bases; nucleotides outside the gene matches: 12. This CDR3 is 15 amino acids long. Germline values: CDR1 LNHDA, CDR2 SQIVND (reference sequence). CDR3 sequence: CASIVRTGVGNEQYF. CDR3 in DNA: TGTGCCAGTATCGTCAGGACAGGGGTAGGAAACGAGCAGTACTTC.

The chain joins TRBV9 to TRBJ2-3; TRBD2 matches at 8 bases. Germline CDR1 reads SGDLS; CDR2 reads YYNGEE. V shed 0 bases and J 8 bases; nucleotides not matched to a gene: 8. The CDR3 consists of 15 residues. In DNA form, the CDR3 reads TGTGCCAGCAGCGTAGATCCGGGAGGGCCGACTACGCAGTATTTT. Translated, it gives CASSVDPGGPTTQYF.

The chain joins TRBV12-3 or TRBV12-4 to TRBJ2-3; D remains unclear. There are 11 residues in the CDR3. V was clipped by 5 bases and J by 8 bases, with 8 bases between them. CDR3 DNA: TGTGCCAGCAGTCCCTCGGGTACGCAGTATTTT. This sequence encodes CASSPSGTQYF.

The rearrangement uses TRBV12-3 or TRBV12-4 and TRBJ1-5; no clear D. Trimming took off 5 bases at V and 11 bases at J, with 13 bases between the two ends. This CDR3 region has 12 residues. CDR3 sequence reads: CASSLGLVAQHF. The CDR3 DNA is TGTGCCAGCAGTCTCGGACTGGTAGCCCAGCATTTT.

This chain joins TRBV3-1 (or the pseudogene TRBV3-2) and TRBJ2-7, with 7 bases identical to TRBD1. Germline values: CDR1 LGHDT, CDR2 YNNKEL (reference sequence). CDR3 length equals 14 residues. With 6 bases clipped from V and 2 bases from J, the junction kept 7 bases outside the gene matches. The CDR3 region has the DNA TGTGCCAGCAGAAGTACAGGGGAAACCTACGAGCAGTACTTC. Encoded protein: CASRSTGETYEQYF.

V usage is TRBV29-1 and J usage is TRBJ1-2; 7 bases are a match to TRBD1. Germline assignment: CDR1 SQVTM and CDR2 ANQGSEA. Trimming removed 6 bases from V and 4 bases from J; junction bases left unmatched: 2. The CDR3 is 11 amino acids. This CDR3 reads CSVGDSYGYTF. CDR3 DNA sequence: TGCAGCGTGGGGGACAGCTATGGCTACACCTTC.

This sequence joins TRBV13 and TRBJ1-6; 9 bases agree with TRBD1. CDR1 is PRHDT and CDR2 is FYEKMQ in the germline V gene (reference sequence). J lost 7 bases, V lost 1 base, and 5 bases had no gene match. CDR3 length: 16 amino acids. In DNA, the CDR3 is TGTGCCAGCAGCTTAGCGCCCGGACAGGGGAATTCACCCCTCCACTTT. The encoded protein is CASSLAPGQGNSPLHF. The full variable domain, with the rest looked up from reference TRBV13 and TRBJ1-6, is AAGVIQSPRHLIKEKRETATLKCYPIPRHDTVYWYQQGPGQDPQFLISFYEKMQSDKGSIPDRFSAQQFSDYHSELNMSSLELGDSALYFCASSLAPGQGNSPLHFGNGTRLTVT.

The J gene is TRBJ1-1, the V gene TRBV5-4; 8 bases are a match to TRBD1. The CDR3 has 16 amino acids. The germline V gene encodes CDR1 SGHNT and CDR2 YYREEE (reference sequence). V lost 0 bases to trimming and J lost 5 bases; unmatched junction nucleotides: 9. CDR3 sequence reads: CASSLGGSQGVTEAFF. CDR3 coding DNA: TGTGCCAGCAGCTTGGGGGGGTCACAGGGGGTAACTGAAGCTTTCTTT.

The CDR3 region is CAWSVIPRNTEAFF. In DNA, the CDR3 is TGTGCCTGGAGTGTTATTCCTCGGAACACTGAAGCTTTCTTT. The rearrangement joins TRBV30 to TRBJ1-1; no reliable D call. Germline assignment: CDR1 GTSNPN and CDR2 SVGIG (reference sequence). V was clipped by 0 bases and J by 1 base, with 9 bases between them. This CDR3 is 14 amino acids long.